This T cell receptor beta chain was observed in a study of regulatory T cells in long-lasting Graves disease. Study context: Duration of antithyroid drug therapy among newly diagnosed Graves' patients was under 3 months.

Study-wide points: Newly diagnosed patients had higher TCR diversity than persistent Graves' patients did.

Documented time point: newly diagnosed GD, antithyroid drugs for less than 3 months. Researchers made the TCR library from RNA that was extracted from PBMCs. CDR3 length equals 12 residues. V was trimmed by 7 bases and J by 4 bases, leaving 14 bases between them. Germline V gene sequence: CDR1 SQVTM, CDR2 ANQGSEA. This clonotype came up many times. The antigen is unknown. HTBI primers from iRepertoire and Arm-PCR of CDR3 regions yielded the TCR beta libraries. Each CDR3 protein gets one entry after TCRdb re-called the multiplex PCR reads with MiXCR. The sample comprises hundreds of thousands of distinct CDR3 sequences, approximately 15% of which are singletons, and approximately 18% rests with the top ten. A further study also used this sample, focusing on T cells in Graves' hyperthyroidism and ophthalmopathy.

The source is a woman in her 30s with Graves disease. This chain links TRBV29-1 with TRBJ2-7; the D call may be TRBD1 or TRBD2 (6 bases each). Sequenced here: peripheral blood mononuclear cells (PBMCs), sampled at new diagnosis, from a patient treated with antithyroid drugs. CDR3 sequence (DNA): TGCAGCGCGGAGGGGGGAAATTACGAGCAGTACTTC. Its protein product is CSAEGGNYEQYF.